The 30 T cell receptor beta chains below come from one sample, sequenced in a study of response to subunit inactivated influenza vaccine. TCRdb itself ran the RT-PCR reads through MiXCR, one entry per CDR3 protein. The sample contains about 160,000 distinct CDR3 sequences, approximately 11% of which appear only once. Sample: non-naive T cells sorted from PBMCs, taken about 6 weeks after vaccination. These receptors were collected from a man between 45 and 60 years old who received an inactivated influenza vaccine.

This clonotype has a handful of counts. The V and J genes are TRBV27 and TRBJ2-7, with TRBD1 matching over 8 bases. The CDR3 runs 14 residues. From germline, CDR1 is MNHEY and CDR2 SMNVEV (reference sequence). The junction had 13 bases not matched to a gene; V was cut back by 5 bases and J by 10 bases. CDR3 sequence: CASSPHSLDRVQYF. In DNA, the CDR3 is TGTGCCAGCAGTCCACATAGCTTGGACAGGGTCCAGTACTTC.

This clonotype was counted only a few times. V usage is TRBV11-2 and J usage is TRBJ2-2; the D call may be TRBD1 or TRBD2 (5 bases each). The germline V gene has CDR1 SGHAT and CDR2 FQNNGV. Deletions cut 0 bases from V and 6 bases from J, with 8 bases between. CDR3 length equals 14 residues. The CDR3 bases are TGTGCCAGCAGCTTAGATTTGGGGGCCGGGGAGCTGTTTTTT. Protein product: CASSLDLGAGELFF.

This clonotype was picked up a small number of times. The V and J genes are TRBV12-3 or TRBV12-4 and TRBJ2-1; 8 positions match TRBD1. After removal of 8 bases from V and 6 bases from J, the junction contained 9 bases not matched to a gene. This CDR3 contains 14 residues. The CDR3 region is CASRYAGGINEQFF. Written as DNA, the CDR3 is TGTGCCAGCCGCTACGCAGGGGGCATCAATGAGCAGTTCTTC.

This clonotype was seen ten or more times. At one boundary the junction diverges from the germline segment, which might be a read error. The gene calls are TRBV7-7 and TRBJ2-3; 8 positions agree with TRBD1. The length of the CDR3 is 13 residues. Germline-derived CDR1 and CDR2 are SSHAT and FNYEAQ (reference sequence). The CDR3 region is CASSPGGGDTQYF. CDR3 sequence (DNA): TGTGCTAGCAGCCCAGGGGGCGGAGATACGCAGTATTTT.

This clonotype was picked up many times. The rearrangement links TRBV10-3 to TRBJ2-7; TRBD2 aligns across 7 bases. J gave up 9 bases and V 3 bases, and 5 bases lay outside the gene matches. There are 12 residues in the CDR3. CDR1 and CDR2 (germline): ENHRY, SYGVKD. CDR3 DNA sequence: TGTGCCATCAGTGATCCGGGACTACCGCAGTACTTC. Its translation is CAISDPGLPQYF.

This clonotype has more than one count but fewer than ten. The chain couples TRBV6-1 to TRBJ1-3, with D hard to call. Germline CDR1 reads MNHNS; CDR2 reads SASEGT. V was pared by 7 bases and J by 1 base, with 8 bases between. CDR3 length: 13 residues. The CDR3 spells CASTLGSGNTIYF. CDR3 coding DNA: TGTGCCAGCACCCTGGGGTCTGGAAACACCATATATTTT.

The rearrangement uses TRBV20-1 and TRBJ2-1; TRBD2 matches 9 bases. The germline gives CDR1 DFQATT, CDR2 SNEGSKA (reference sequence). With V trimmed by 3 bases and J by 7 bases, 7 bases remained unmatched. The CDR3 has 14 amino acids. CDR3 loop: CSASDSGRGNEQFF. Here the CDR3 DNA reads TGCAGTGCTAGTGATAGCGGGAGAGGAAATGAGCAGTTCTTC.

This clonotype turned up a few times. V gene TRBV6-5 combines with J gene TRBJ2-3, with D possibly being TRBD2 (5 bases). Trimming pared 0 bases from V and 3 bases from J, leaving 7 bases between. Germline values: CDR1 MNHEY, CDR2 SVGAGI. This CDR3 has 14 amino acids. Written as DNA, the CDR3 is TGTGCCAGCAGTTACTCACCGGGGACAGATACGCAGTATTTT. Translating gives CASSYSPGTDTQYF.

The CDR3 nucleotides are TGTGCCTGGAGTGTACGGAACGGTTACGAGCAGTACTTC. This gives the protein CAWSVRNGYEQYF. The J gene is TRBJ2-7, the V gene TRBV30, with D hard to call. V was trimmed by 0 bases and J by 4 bases, leaving 10 bases between them. CDR1 is GTSNPN and CDR2 is SVGIG in the germline V gene (reference sequence). The CDR3 runs 13 residues.

This clonotype occurred a few times. The chain is built from TRBV2 and TRBJ2-3; D uncertain. Germline V gives CDR1 SNHLY, CDR2 FYNNEI. This CDR3 has 15 amino acids. V lost 2 bases to trimming and J lost 2 bases, with 11 bases between them. In nucleotides, the CDR3 is TGTGCCAGCAGTGAATTGGGTTCCTTCACAGATACGCAGTATTTT. Translation: CASSELGSFTDTQYF.

This clonotype occurred a few times. This chain links TRBV5-1 with TRBJ2-1; 16 nucleotides agree with TRBD2. With V trimmed by 0 bases and J by 7 bases, 4 bases remained unmatched. Germline CDR1 is SGHRS and CDR2 is YFSETQ. CDR3 length equals 17 residues. The CDR3: CASSLVGLAGGRNEQFF. In DNA form, the CDR3 reads TGCGCCAGCAGCTTGGTGGGACTAGCGGGGGGGCGGAATGAGCAGTTCTTC.

The chain carries TRBV7-8 and TRBJ2-1, with D hard to call. The CDR3 is 14 amino acids. The V gene lost 6 bases and the J gene lost 7 bases, with 16 bases spanning the gap. The V gene's germline CDR1 is SGHVS and CDR2 FQNEAQ. CDR3 sequence (DNA): TGTGCCAGCAGGGGATGGGCTAACATAAATGAGCAGTTCTTC. As protein: CASRGWANINEQFF.

This clonotype was recorded a few times. The genes are TRBV4-3 and TRBJ2-1; the D is unclear. This CDR3 contains 13 residues. The V gene's germline CDR1 is LGHNA and CDR2 YSLEER. V lost 0 bases, J lost 5 bases, and 5 bases lay in between. The CDR3 spells CASSQESDNEQFF. CDR3 bases: TGCGCCAGCAGCCAAGAGTCGGACAATGAGCAGTTCTTC.

This clonotype showed up many times. This rearrangement joins TRBV5-1 to TRBJ1-6; D perhaps matches TRBD1 (6 bases). V was clipped by 0 bases and J by 8 bases, with 9 bases between them. The CDR3 is 14 amino acids. Germline assignment: CDR1 SGHRS and CDR2 YFSETQ. CDR3 nucleotide sequence: TGCGCCAGCAGCTTGGGTAACAGGGATTCACCCCTCCACTTT. As protein: CASSLGNRDSPLHF.

The gene calls are TRBV5-5 and TRBJ2-7; D possibly corresponds to TRBD1 (6 bases). The CDR3 spans 12 residues. Germline CDR1 and CDR2: SGHKS and YYEKEE (reference sequence). Trimming shortened V by 7 bases and J by 2 bases, and 10 bases separated the two germline ends. The CDR3 protein is CASGRTAYEQYF. The CDR3 coding sequence is TGTGCCAGCGGAAGGACAGCCTACGAGCAGTACTTC.

The V call is TRBV7-9, the J call TRBJ2-1, with 10 bases aligning to TRBD2. With 5 bases clipped from V and 7 bases from J, the junction kept 14 bases outside the gene matches. Germline assignment: CDR1 SEHNR and CDR2 FQNEAQ (reference sequence). The CDR3 extends over 17 amino acids. CDR3 amino acids: CASSATRLAGARNEQFF. The DNA for the CDR3 is TGTGCCAGCAGCGCAACCCGGCTAGCGGGAGCTAGGAATGAGCAGTTCTTC.

This clonotype came up many times. One end of the junction varies from germline; a read error may be responsible. This CDR3 reads CASSEGLVGPF. The CDR3 region has the DNA TGTGCCAGCAGTGAAGGGCTCGTAGGGCCCTTC. V usage is TRBV6-1 and J usage is TRBJ1-2; D is undetermined. The CDR3 sequence is 11 residues long. CDR1 and CDR2 (germline): MNHNS, SASEGT.

This clonotype was seen ten or more times. The CDR3 here is CSARGPGLVSEQYF. The CDR3 DNA reads as TGCAGTGCTAGGGGCCCGGGACTAGTATCCGAGCAGTACTTC. V is TRBV20-1 and J is TRBJ2-7; TRBD2 matches at 8 bases. Germline CDR1 reads DFQATT; CDR2 reads SNEGSKA (reference sequence). CDR3 length equals 14 residues. After removal of 3 bases from V and 6 bases from J, the junction contained 10 bases not matched to a gene.

This clonotype was recorded many times. The CDR3 spells CSARDFRDTQYF. CDR3 sequence (DNA): TGCAGTGCTAGAGATTTCCGGGATACGCAGTATTTT. The J gene is TRBJ2-3, the V gene TRBV20-1; D is ambiguous. Germline V gene lookup returns CDR1 DFQATT and CDR2 SNEGSKA (reference sequence). The V end lost 0 bases, the J end lost 6 bases, and 7 bases lay between the germline ends. The CDR3 is 12 residues long.

The chain couples TRBV3-1 to TRBJ2-2; TRBD2 matches 7 bases. Germline CDR1 LGHDT, CDR2 YNNKEL (reference sequence). There are 14 residues in the CDR3. The trim removed 1 base at V and 8 bases at J, leaving 4 bases unmatched. The CDR3 DNA reads as TGTGCCAGCAGCCAAGTGGGCGGGAGAGGGGAGCTGTTTTTT. It is translated as CASSQVGGRGELFF.

This clonotype was seen ten or more times. This chain uses TRBV28 with TRBJ2-6; 10 positions match TRBD1. The CDR3 runs to 16 residues. Unmatched junction bases numbered 7, after V lost 7 bases and J lost 4 bases. The germline V gene encodes CDR1 MDHEN and CDR2 SYDVKM. The CDR3 is CASIGTGVLGANVLTF. The CDR3 region has the DNA TGTGCCAGCATCGGGACAGGGGTACTCGGGGCCAACGTCCTGACTTTC.

This chain joins TRBV6-2 or TRBV6-3 and TRBJ1-2, with D tentatively TRBD1 (5 bases). Trimming removed 1 base at V and 8 bases at J, with 8 bases between. The germline CDR1 and CDR2 sequences are MNHEY and SVGEGT. The CDR3 extends over 12 amino acids. For the CDR3, the DNA is TGTGCCAGCAGTTACTACAAGGGGGGCTACACCTTC. As protein: CASSYYKGGYTF.

This clonotype was seen more than once but under ten times. This chain links TRBV7-2 with TRBJ2-7, with 11 bases matching TRBD2. The CDR3 consists of 13 residues. The germline V gene encodes CDR1 SGHTA and CDR2 FQGNSA. V gave up 6 bases and J gave up 6 bases; unmatched junction bases: 4. CDR3 sequence: CASSSTSGVEQYF. Here the CDR3 DNA reads TGTGCCAGCAGTTCGACTAGCGGGGTCGAGCAGTACTTC.

Only a few counts were recorded for this clonotype. The gene calls are TRBV11-3 and TRBJ2-1, with D possibly being TRBD2 (6 bases). Germline V gene data show CDR1 as SGHNT and CDR2 as YENEEA. Between the trimmed V and J ends, which lost 0 bases and 10 bases, there was a span of 10 bases. CDR3 length: 13 amino acids. This chain's CDR3 is CASSLDSRGEQFF. The DNA for the CDR3 is TGTGCCAGCAGCTTAGATAGTCGGGGGGAGCAGTTCTTC.

This chain joins TRBV29-1 and TRBJ2-3; the match to TRBD1 covers 12 bases. V lost 5 bases, J lost 4 bases, and 16 bases stayed unmatched. Germline V gives CDR1 SQVTM, CDR2 ANQGSEA. This CDR3 is built from 18 residues. The DNA for the CDR3 is TGCAGCGTTACCGGGACAGGGGGCTTAAGTCTCTTCGCAGATACGCAGTATTTT. Translated: CSVTGTGGLSLFADTQYF.

This clonotype was detected many times. The rearrangement links TRBV12-3 or TRBV12-4 to TRBJ2-3, with a tentative D call TRBD1 (5 bases). CDR3 length: 14 residues. Trimming shortened V by 6 bases and J by 2 bases, and 12 bases separated the two germline ends. For the CDR3, the DNA is TGTGCCAGCAGGATGACAGATCTCACAGATACGCAGTATTTT. Translation gives CASRMTDLTDTQYF.

This clonotype was detected many times. This chain connects TRBV4-3 to TRBJ2-1; D is unclear. The germline CDR1 and CDR2 sequences are LGHNA and YSLEER. The V and J ends lost 4 bases and 0 bases respectively, with 7 bases between them. The CDR3 consists of 14 residues. The CDR3 DNA reads as TGCGCCAGCAGCCCCCAGAGCTCCTACAATGAGCAGTTCTTC. Protein: CASSPQSSYNEQFF.

This chain uses TRBV20-1 with TRBJ2-1; the match to TRBD1 covers 10 bases. The germline CDR1 and CDR2 sequences are DFQATT and SNEGSKA (reference sequence). Losses at the gene ends were 6 bases for V and 7 bases for J; bases not matched to a gene: 12. CDR3 length: 15 amino acids. CDR3 sequence (DNA): TGCAGTGCCCCCCAATTGCGGGACAGGGGAAATGAGCAGTTCTTC. It is translated as CSAPQLRDRGNEQFF.

This clonotype showed up just a few times. This chain links TRBV20-1 with TRBJ2-1, with a weak D call TRBD2 (7 bases). The V end was cut by 0 bases, the J end by 7 bases, with 19 bases between. The germline CDR1 and CDR2 sequences are DFQATT and SNEGSKA (reference sequence). This CDR3 spans 16 amino acids. The CDR3 loop reads CSARDPRGGRINEQFF. DNA of the CDR3: TGCAGTGCTAGAGATCCGAGGGGGGGCCGTATTAATGAGCAGTTCTTC.

Many counts were recorded for this clonotype. The chain combines TRBV3-1 with TRBJ2-1, with D tentatively TRBD1 or TRBD2 (5 bases each). Germline lookup yields CDR1 LGHDT and CDR2 YNNKEL (reference sequence). The CDR3 is 11 amino acids. V lost 8 bases and J lost 7, with 9 bases in between. The chain's CDR3 is CASRGWNEQFF. Here the CDR3 DNA reads TGTGCCAGCCGGGGCTGGAATGAGCAGTTCTTC.